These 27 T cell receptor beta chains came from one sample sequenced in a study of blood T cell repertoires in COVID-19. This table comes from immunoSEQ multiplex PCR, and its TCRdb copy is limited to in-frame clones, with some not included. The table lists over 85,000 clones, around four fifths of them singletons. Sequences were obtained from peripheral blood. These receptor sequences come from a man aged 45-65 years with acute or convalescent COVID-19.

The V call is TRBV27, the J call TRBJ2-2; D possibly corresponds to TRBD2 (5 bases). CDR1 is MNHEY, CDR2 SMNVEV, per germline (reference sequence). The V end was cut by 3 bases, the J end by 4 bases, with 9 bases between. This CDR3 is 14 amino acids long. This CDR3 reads CASSLFGGTGELFF. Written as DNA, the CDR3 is TGTGCCAGCAGTTTGTTCGGAGGCACCGGGGAGCTGTTTTTT.

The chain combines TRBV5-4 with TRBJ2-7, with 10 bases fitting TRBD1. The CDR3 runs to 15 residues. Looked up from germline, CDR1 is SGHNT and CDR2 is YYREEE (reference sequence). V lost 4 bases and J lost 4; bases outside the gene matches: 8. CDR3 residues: CASSPRTGGEYEQYF. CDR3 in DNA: TGTGCCAGCAGCCCGAGGACAGGGGGAGAATACGAGCAGTACTTC.

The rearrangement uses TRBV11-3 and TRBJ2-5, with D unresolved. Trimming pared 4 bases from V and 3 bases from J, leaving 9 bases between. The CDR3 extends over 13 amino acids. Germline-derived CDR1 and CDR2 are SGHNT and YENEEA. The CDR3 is CASSSGPKETQYF. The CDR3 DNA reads TGTGCCAGCAGCTCTGGCCCAAAAGAGACCCAGTACTTC. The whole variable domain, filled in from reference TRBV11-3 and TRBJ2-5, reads EAGVVQSPRYKIIEKKQPVAFWCNPISGHNTLYWYLQNLGQGPELLIRYENEEAVDDSQLPKDRFSAERLKGVDSTLKIQPAELGDSAVYLCASSSGPKETQYFGPGTRLLVL.

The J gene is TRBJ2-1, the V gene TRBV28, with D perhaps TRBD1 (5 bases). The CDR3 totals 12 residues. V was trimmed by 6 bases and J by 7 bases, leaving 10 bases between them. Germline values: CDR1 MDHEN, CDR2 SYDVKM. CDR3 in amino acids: CASSSRVNEQFF. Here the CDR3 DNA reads TGTGCCAGCAGCTCCAGGGTTAATGAGCAGTTCTTC.

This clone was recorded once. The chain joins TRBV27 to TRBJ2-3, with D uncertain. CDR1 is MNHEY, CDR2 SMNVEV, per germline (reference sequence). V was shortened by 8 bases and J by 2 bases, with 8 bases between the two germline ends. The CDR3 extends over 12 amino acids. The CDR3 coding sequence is TGTGCCAGCGGGCTTTTCACAGATACGCAGTATTTT. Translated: CASGLFTDTQYF.

In DNA form, the CDR3 reads TGTGCCAGCAGGGACCTAGCGGGGGGAGACGAGCAGTACTTC. Translation gives CASRDLAGGDEQYF. The J gene is TRBJ2-7, the V gene TRBV2, with TRBD2 matching over 11 bases. The CDR3 runs 14 residues. From germline, CDR1 is SNHLY and CDR2 FYNNEI. With 6 bases clipped from V and 5 bases from J, the junction kept 6 bases outside the gene matches. The full variable domain, with the rest looked up from reference TRBV2 and TRBJ2-7, is EPEVTQTPSHQVTQMGQEVILRCVPISNHLYFYWYRQILGQKVEFLVSFYNNEISEKSEIFDDQFSVERPDGSNFTLKIRSTKLEDSAMYFCASRDLAGGDEQYFGPGTRLTVT.

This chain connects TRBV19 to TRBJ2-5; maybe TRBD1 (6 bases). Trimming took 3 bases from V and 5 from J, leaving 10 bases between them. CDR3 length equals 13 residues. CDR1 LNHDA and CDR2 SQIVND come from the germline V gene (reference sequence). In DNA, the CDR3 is TGTGCCAGTAGTATGCAGGGGCTCGAGACCCAGTACTTC. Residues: CASSMQGLETQYF.

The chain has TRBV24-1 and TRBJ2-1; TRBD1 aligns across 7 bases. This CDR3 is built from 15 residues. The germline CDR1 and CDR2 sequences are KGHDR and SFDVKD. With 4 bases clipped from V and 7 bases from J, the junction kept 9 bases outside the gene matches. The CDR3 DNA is TGTGCCACCAGTGAGGGGGACAGTGTATTTAATGAGCAGTTCTTC. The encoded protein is CATSEGDSVFNEQFF.

In DNA, the CDR3 is TGTGCCAGTAGGTCGACCGGGACAACTAACACTGAAGCTTTCTTT. This codes for CASRSTGTTNTEAFF. The chain joins TRBV19 to TRBJ1-1; a weak D match, TRBD1 (6 bases). The CDR3 runs 15 residues. V was cut by 6 bases and J by 2 bases, with 16 bases left in between. Germline values: CDR1 LNHDA, CDR2 SQIVND (reference sequence). Variable domain in full (rest from reference TRBV19 and TRBJ1-1): DGGITQSPKYLFRKEGQNVTLSCEQNLNHDAMYWYRQDPGQGLRLIYYSQIVNDFQKGDIAEGYSVSREKKESFPLTVTSAQKNPTAFYLCASRSTGTTNTEAFFGQGTRLTVV.

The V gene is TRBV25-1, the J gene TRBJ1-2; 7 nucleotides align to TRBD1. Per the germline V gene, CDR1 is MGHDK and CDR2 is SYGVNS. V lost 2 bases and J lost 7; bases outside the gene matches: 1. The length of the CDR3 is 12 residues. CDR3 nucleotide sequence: TGTGCCAGCAGTGAAGGGACAGCTGGCTACACCTTC. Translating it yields CASSEGTAGYTF.

CDR3 residues: CASSLGGSNSPLHF. The DNA of the CDR3 is TGTGCCAGCAGTTTAGGAGGCAGTAATTCACCCCTCCACTTT. The chain joins TRBV28 to TRBJ1-6; D remains ambiguous. The CDR3 totals 14 residues. Germline CDR1 is MDHEN and CDR2 is SYDVKM. Deletions cut 2 bases from V and 6 bases from J, with 8 bases between. Full variable domain (outside the CDR3, taken from reference TRBV28 and TRBJ1-6): DVKVTQSSRYLVKRTGEKVFLECVQDMDHENMFWYRQDPGLGLRLIYFSYDVKMKEKGDIPEGYSVSREKKERFSLILESASTNQTSMYLCASSLGGSNSPLHFGNGTRLTVT.

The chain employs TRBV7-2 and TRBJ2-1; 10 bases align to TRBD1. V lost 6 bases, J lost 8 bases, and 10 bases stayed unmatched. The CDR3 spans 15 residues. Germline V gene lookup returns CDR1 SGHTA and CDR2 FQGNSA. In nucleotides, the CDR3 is TGTGCCAGCAGTTCTACGGGACAGGGGCGCGATGAGCAGTTCTTC. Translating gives CASSSTGQGRDEQFF.

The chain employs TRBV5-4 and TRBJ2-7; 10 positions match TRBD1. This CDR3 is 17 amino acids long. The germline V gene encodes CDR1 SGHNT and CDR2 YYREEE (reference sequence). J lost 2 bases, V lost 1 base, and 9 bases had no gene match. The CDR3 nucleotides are TGTGCCAGCAGCTTGAATCGGTTAGGGACAGGGGCCTACGAGCAGTACTTC. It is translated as CASSLNRLGTGAYEQYF.

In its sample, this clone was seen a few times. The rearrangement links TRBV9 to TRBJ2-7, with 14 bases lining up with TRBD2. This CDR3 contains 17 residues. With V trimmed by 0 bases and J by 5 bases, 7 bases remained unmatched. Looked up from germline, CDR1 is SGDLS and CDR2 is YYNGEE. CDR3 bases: TGTGCCAGCAGCGTAGGGGCCGGGACTAGCGGGAGCAACGAGCAGTACTTC. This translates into CASSVGAGTSGSNEQYF.

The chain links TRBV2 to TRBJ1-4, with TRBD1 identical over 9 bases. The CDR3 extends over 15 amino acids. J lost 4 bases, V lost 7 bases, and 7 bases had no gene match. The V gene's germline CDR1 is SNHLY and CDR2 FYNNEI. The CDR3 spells CASKPGQGFNEKLFF. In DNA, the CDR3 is TGTGCCAGCAAGCCGGGACAGGGTTTTAATGAAAAACTGTTTTTT.

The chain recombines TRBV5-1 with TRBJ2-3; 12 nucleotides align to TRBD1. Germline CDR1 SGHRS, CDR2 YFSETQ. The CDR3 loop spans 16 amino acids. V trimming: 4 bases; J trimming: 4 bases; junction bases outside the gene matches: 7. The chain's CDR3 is CASSRGTGGPSDTQYF. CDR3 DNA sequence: TGCGCCAGCAGCCGGGGGACAGGGGGCCCTTCAGATACGCAGTATTTT.

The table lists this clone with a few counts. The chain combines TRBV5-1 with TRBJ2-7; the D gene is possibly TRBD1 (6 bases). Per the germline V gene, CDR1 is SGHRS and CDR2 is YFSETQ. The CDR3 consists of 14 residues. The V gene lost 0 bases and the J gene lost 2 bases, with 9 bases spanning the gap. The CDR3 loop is CASSLDRDAYEQYF. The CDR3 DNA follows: TGCGCCAGCAGCTTGGACAGGGACGCCTACGAGCAGTACTTC.

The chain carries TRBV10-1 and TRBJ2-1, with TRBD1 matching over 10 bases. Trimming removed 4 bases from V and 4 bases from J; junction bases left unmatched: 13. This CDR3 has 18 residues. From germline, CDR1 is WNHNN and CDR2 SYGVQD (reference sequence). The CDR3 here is CASSAVFSGTGVYNEQFF. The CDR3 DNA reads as TGCGCCAGCAGTGCCGTATTTTCCGGGACAGGGGTTTACAATGAGCAGTTCTTC.

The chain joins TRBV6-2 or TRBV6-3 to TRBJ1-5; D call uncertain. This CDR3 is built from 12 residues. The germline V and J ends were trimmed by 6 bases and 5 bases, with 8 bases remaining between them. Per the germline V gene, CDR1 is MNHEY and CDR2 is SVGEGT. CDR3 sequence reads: CASSKLDQPQHF. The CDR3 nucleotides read TGTGCCAGCAGCAAACTCGATCAGCCCCAGCATTTT.

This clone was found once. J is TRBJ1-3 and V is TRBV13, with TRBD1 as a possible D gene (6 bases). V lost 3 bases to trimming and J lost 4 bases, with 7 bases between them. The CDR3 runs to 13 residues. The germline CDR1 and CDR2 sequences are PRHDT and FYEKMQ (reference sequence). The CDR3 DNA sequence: TGTGCCAGCAGCTTCCAGGGGGGAAACACCATATATTTT. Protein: CASSFQGGNTIYF.

The CDR3 loop is CASSQVPSGGVSYNEQFF. CDR3 nucleotides: TGCGCCAGCAGCCAAGTCCCTAGCGGAGGGGTCTCCTACAATGAGCAGTTCTTC. This chain uses TRBV4-3 with TRBJ2-1; TRBD2 matches 7 bases. The CDR3 is made up of 18 amino acids. The junction had 9 bases not matched to a gene; V was cut back by 1 base and J by 0 bases. Per the germline V gene, CDR1 is LGHNA and CDR2 is YSLEER.

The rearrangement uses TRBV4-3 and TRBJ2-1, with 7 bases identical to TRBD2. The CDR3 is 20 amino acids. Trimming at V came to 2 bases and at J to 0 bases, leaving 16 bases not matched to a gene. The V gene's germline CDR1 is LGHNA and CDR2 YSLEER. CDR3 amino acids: CASSQSPLRGSPGSYNEQFF. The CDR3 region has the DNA TGCGCCAGCAGCCAATCCCCCCTACGCGGGAGTCCGGGCTCCTACAATGAGCAGTTCTTC.

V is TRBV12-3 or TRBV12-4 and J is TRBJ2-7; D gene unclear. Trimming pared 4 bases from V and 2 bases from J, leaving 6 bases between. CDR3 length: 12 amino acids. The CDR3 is CASSYSPYEQYF. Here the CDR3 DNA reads TGTGCCAGCAGTTATAGCCCCTACGAGCAGTACTTC.

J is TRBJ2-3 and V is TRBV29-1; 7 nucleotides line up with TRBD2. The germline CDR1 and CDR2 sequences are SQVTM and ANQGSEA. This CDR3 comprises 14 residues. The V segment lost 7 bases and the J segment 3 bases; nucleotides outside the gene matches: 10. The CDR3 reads CSGFSAGATDTQYF. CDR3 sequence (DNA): TGCAGCGGGTTTTCGGCGGGAGCGACAGATACGCAGTATTTT.

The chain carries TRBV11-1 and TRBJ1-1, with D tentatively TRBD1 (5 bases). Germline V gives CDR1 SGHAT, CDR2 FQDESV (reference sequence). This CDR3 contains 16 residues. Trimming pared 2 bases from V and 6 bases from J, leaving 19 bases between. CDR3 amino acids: CASSLKRVDNDPEAFF. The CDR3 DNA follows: TGTGCCAGCAGCTTAAAGCGGGTGGACAACGACCCTGAAGCTTTCTTT.

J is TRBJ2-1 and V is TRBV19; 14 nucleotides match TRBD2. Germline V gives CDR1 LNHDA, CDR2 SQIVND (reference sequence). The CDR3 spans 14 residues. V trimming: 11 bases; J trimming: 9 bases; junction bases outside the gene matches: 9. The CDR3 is CACQGLAGVGEQFF. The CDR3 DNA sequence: TGTGCCTGCCAGGGACTAGCGGGAGTAGGTGAGCAGTTCTTC.

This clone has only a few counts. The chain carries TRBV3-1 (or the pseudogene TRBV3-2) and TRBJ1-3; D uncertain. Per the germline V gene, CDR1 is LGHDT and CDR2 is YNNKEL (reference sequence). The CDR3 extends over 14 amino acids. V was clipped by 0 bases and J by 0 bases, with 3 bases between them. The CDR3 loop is CASSQDHSGNTIYF. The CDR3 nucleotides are TGTGCCAGCAGCCAAGATCACTCTGGAAACACCATATATTTT.